This T cell receptor (beta chain) derives from a study of blood T cells in healthy people across ages (dated by TCRdb to between 2015 and 2016). Looking at the study overall: In model experiments, roughly one uniquely barcoded TCR beta cDNA molecule per two T cells was captured by template switching. Donors of different ages were randomly distributed across sequencing lanes to avoid experimental bias. Using deep sequencing normalized with unique cDNA molecular identifiers, the study measured how TCR beta repertoire diversity changes with age. Two additional independent replicas of 1 million unique cDNA reads from the same blood draw were analyzed for two donors (one aged 18 to 29 and one aged 80 or older). Donors were grouped into four age groups: young (average 16 years), middle-aged (39), aged (about 60) and long-lived (approximately 82). Overall study results and their limits: Compared with the aged group, more naive CD4+ T cells, fewer expanded clones and increased TCR diversity were shown by the long-lived group, suggesting age selection. Estimates of total diversity from one million sequenced T cells were regarded as lower bounds and underestimates. Observed TCR beta diversity per million T cells fell roughly linearly with age, and a significant reduction was already apparent by age roughly 40. Because donor CMV infection status was unknown, age-related changes in expanded clonotypes were potentially confounded. Conclusive comparison of naive and antigen-experienced compartments was prevented by the profiling of bulk unsorted PBMCs. A strong correlation was found between observed TCR beta diversity and the percentage of naive T cells measured by flow cytometry.

As for this clonotype: The antigen this receptor binds is unknown. Base qualities are missing; no much larger clone stands one base away.

Sequences DFQATT (CDR1) and SNEGSKA (CDR2) are obtained from the germline V gene (reference sequence). Measured from the cysteine to the phenylalanine, the CDR3 is 15 residues long. The kept DNA is CDR3 alone, 45 bases in frame from the first base. V has 0 bases trimmed and J has 13 bases trimmed; junction bases matching no gene number 13. The receptor library was made with 5' RACE. Sequencing instrument: Illumina HiSeq 2500. The second PCR ran for about 6 to 12 cycles and used a J-beta primer mix along with a sample-barcoded 5' primer. A unique molecular identifier was introduced onto each TCR beta cDNA molecule by a template-switch 5' adaptor carrying 12 random nucleotides. Each sample yielded at least 2.5 million CDR3-containing paired-end reads. The Mint cDNA synthesis kit, primed by a TRBC-specific oligonucleotide, was used to synthesize first-strand cDNA from all RNA. Following uracil-DNA glycosylase treatment, a first 18-cycle PCR with universal primers M1SS and BC2_uni_R was performed on all cDNA. As for the authors' bioinformatics: For normalization, 1 million high-quality reads, each with a distinct molecular identifier, were randomly selected from each sample. Reads sharing molecular identifiers were discarded rather than binned into consensus sequences. MiTCR, with a Q25 quality threshold and the strictest error-elimination algorithm, was used for CDR3 identification, clonotype clustering and error correction. A nonparametric unseen species model with Euler transformation was used to estimate a lower bound on total TCR beta diversity. TCRdb redid the processing of the public reads, applying fastp at Q25 and MiXCR, and retained in-frame beta chains. Every CDR3 protein is listed once, alongside the most common genes and DNA of its rows. The V and J calls and clone size come from TCRdb's table, not from the authors' own analysis. Within this sample are around 800,000 distinct CDR3 sequences, with about 42% of them counted one time only. Nearly 20% of the sample is held by the ten biggest clonotypes.

Systemically healthy Caucasian individuals from Russia, 39 in total and aged roughly 6 to 95 years, were included as donors. Each donor gave ten milliliters of peripheral blood, drawn into EDTA-treated Vacutainer tubes. Ficoll-Paque density-gradient centrifugation was used to isolate PBMCs, with at least 6 million obtained per sample. Total RNA was extracted from PBMCs with Trizol reagent, with at least 5.5 micrograms obtained per sample. For every donor, flow cytometry on a PBMC aliquot measured the percentage of naive CD45RAhigh/CD27high T cells. The sequence is built from TRBV20-1 and TRBJ2-4, with 9 bases in between that match TRBD1. The origin of this receptor is a man in his fifties or sixties in good health. Sequencing was performed on blood. The DNA sequence is TGCAGTGCTAGAGATCAAGGGACAGGGTCTATAGGGCAGTACTTC. It specifies CSARDQGTGSIGQYF.